The sequence of this TCR beta chain was determined in a study of CD8 T cells in Susac syndrome. Germline V gene sequence: CDR1 LNHDA, CDR2 SQIVND (reference sequence). This CDR3 is built from 17 residues. The V segment lost 5 bases and the J segment 2 bases; nucleotides outside the gene matches: 14. After extraction with the RNeasy kit, roughly 0.45 to 1 ug of the RNA was reverse transcribed using random hexamers. A multiplex approach, immunoSEQ multiplex PCR, amplified TCR beta CDR3 across 54 Vbeta and 13 Jbeta. TCRdb reprocessed the immunoSEQ multiplex PCR reads with MiXCR, giving one entry per CDR3 protein. Of under 85,000 distinct CDR3 sequences listed, around 96% were seen once; the top ten hold 0.5% to 0.6%.

The V call is TRBV19, the J call TRBJ2-7; 8 positions agree with TRBD1. Sequencing used CD8+ T cells from PBMCs. The source of this sequence is a human donor with multiple sclerosis. The CDR3 DNA reads as TGTGCCAGTAGTTTCCTGGACTCGACAGGGGAAACCTACGAGCAGTACTTC. It encodes CASSFLDSTGETYEQYF.